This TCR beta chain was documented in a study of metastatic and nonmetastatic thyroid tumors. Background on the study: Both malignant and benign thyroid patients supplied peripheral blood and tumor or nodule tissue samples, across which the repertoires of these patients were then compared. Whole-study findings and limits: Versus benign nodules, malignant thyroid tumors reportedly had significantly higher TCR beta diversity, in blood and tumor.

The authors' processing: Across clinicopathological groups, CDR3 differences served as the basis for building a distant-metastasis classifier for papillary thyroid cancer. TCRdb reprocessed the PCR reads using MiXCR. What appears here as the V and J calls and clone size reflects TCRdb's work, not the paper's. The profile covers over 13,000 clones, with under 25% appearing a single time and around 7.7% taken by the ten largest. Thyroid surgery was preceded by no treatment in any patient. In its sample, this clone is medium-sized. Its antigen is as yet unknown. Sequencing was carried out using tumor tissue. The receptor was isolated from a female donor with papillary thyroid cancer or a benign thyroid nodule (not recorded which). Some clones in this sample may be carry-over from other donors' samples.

The CDR3 DNA follows: TGTGCCAGCAGCTTAGATCTGGCACCCCTCCACTTT. This sequence encodes CASSLDLAPLHF. The rearrangement uses TRBV7-2 and TRBJ1-6; no firm D call. The CDR3 contains 12 residues. Germline V lookup: CDR1 SGHTA, CDR2 FQGNSA. Trimming cost V 1 base and J 11 bases, with 6 bases left between them.